These 17 T cell receptor beta chains share one sample of origin, sequenced in a study of glioma-infiltrating T cells. The iRepertoire nested amplicon-rescue multiplex PCR amplified TCR alpha and beta CDR3s from RNA. TCRdb independently ran MiXCR on the multiplex PCR reads; one entry per CDR3 protein. The table lists under 200,000 distinct CDR3 sequences, more than 30% of them singletons. Sequenced sample: glioma tissue, nonneoplastic brain tissue, or PBMCs (not recorded which). The receptors stem from a human donor with low-grade glioma or glioblastoma, undergoing nonglioma brain surgery, or in good health (not recorded which).

Regarding this clonotype: A much larger clonotype is one base distant, so this may be a read error. V and J are TRBV2 and TRBJ1-3, with TRBD1 matching 7 bases. The CDR3 has 13 residues. Germline values: CDR1 SNHLY, CDR2 FYNNEI. DNA of the CDR3: TGTGCCATCAGTGCTCGACAGGGAGACACCATATATTTT. Amino acid sequence: CAISARQGDTIYF.

Of note for this clonotype: The junction departs from germline at one end; a sequencing error may be responsible. The rearrangement uses TRBV12-3 or TRBV12-4 and TRBJ1-3; D call uncertain. CDR3 size: 12 residues. The CDR3 here is CAGSSHENTIYF. Written as DNA, the CDR3 is TGTGCCGGCAGTTCACATGAAAACACCATATATTTT.

The CDR3 region is CASSFSQGAREQYF. The CDR3 DNA reads as TGTGCCAGCAGCTTTTCACAGGGGGCTCGGGAGCAGTACTTC. The chain recombines TRBV7-2 with TRBJ2-7, with 9 bases fitting TRBD1. This CDR3 region has 14 residues. Germline lookup yields CDR1 SGHTA and CDR2 FQGNSA. The V gene end was trimmed by 3 bases and the J gene end by 7 bases; junction bases not matched to a gene: 7.

Remarks on this clonotype: This may stem from a read error, because a much larger clone lies one nucleotide away. Since the CDR3 does not end with the conserved phenylalanine or tryptophan, this likely comes from a read error. The rearrangement links TRBV11-2 to TRBJ2-1; 8 bases are shared with TRBD1. CDR1 and CDR2 from the germline V gene are SGHAT and FQNNGV. The V segment lost 6 bases and the J segment 3 bases; nucleotides outside the gene matches: 4. The CDR3 has 14 residues. The CDR3 is CASSSQGVYNEQFL. The CDR3 DNA is TGTGCCAGCAGTTCACAGGGGGTCTACAATGAGCAGTTCCTC.

This clonotype occurred many times. J is TRBJ2-5 and V is TRBV20-1; no reliable D call. The CDR3 covers 15 residues. CDR1 is DFQATT and CDR2 is SNEGSKA in the germline V gene (reference sequence). Trimming cost V 6 bases and J 0 bases, with 17 bases left between them. This CDR3 is CSAPGPSRYQETQYF. The CDR3 DNA reads as TGCAGTGCGCCAGGCCCCAGCAGATACCAAGAGACCCAGTACTTC.

This clonotype was recorded a few times. The V gene is TRBV4-1, the J gene TRBJ2-7; tentative D call: TRBD1 (6 bases). V lost 0 bases and J lost 6, with 12 bases in between. The CDR3 consists of 14 residues. Germline V gives CDR1 MGHRA, CDR2 YSYEKL. The CDR3 region has the DNA TGCGCCAGCAGCCAAGAAACAGGGACCGGCGAGCAGTACTTC. It specifies CASSQETGTGEQYF.

The table lists this clonotype with many counts. This chain connects TRBV6-6 to TRBJ2-3; possible D gene TRBD2, 5 bases. V was cut by 2 bases and J by 7 bases, with 16 bases left in between. In germline, CDR1 is MNHNY, CDR2 SVGAGI (reference sequence). This CDR3 spans 15 amino acids. CDR3 residues: CASSYPGAVRNTQYF. The CDR3 DNA reads TGTGCCAGCAGTTACCCCGGAGCGGTTAGGAATACGCAGTATTTT.

This clonotype was seen a few times. Germline is not matched at one junction end, which may reflect a read error. The V call is TRBV7-3, the J call TRBJ2-3; D call uncertain. Germline CDR1 SGHTA, CDR2 FQGTGA. The length of the CDR3 is 15 residues. Here the CDR3 reads CASSFYATSTDTQCF. The DNA of the CDR3 is TGTGCCAGCAGCTTTTACGCGACCTCCACAGATACGCAGTGTTTT.

The table lists this clonotype with a few counts. This chain joins TRBV6-5 and TRBJ2-2; D ambiguous. V lost 4 bases and J lost 5, with 14 bases in between. The germline V gene has CDR1 MNHEY and CDR2 SVGAGI. The CDR3 has 15 amino acids. In DNA form, the CDR3 reads TGTGCCAGCAGTTTACGACCGACTTCGACCGGGGAGCTGTTTTTT. Amino acid sequence: CASSLRPTSTGELFF.

The CDR3 DNA reads TGTGCCAGCAGTGAAGGCCCGGGGGCAGGAGATACGCAGTATTTT. It translates to CASSEGPGAGDTQYF. This chain uses TRBV2 with TRBJ2-3; TRBD1 or TRBD2 may be the D gene (6 bases each). Germline V gene sequence: CDR1 SNHLY, CDR2 FYNNEI. V was shortened by 1 base and J by 5 bases, with 13 bases between the two germline ends. This CDR3 has 15 amino acids.

In this sample, this clonotype turned up once. The conserved phenylalanine or tryptophan is not found at the CDR3 terminus, so this likely reflects a read error. The CDR3, as DNA: TGTGCCACTTCTGAGTCTGGTATGAACGAGCAGTACTCC. It translates to CATSESGMNEQYS. The chain is built from TRBV19 and TRBJ2-7; D is uncertain. Deletions cut 10 bases from V and 5 bases from J, with 18 bases between. Germline V CDR1 and CDR2: LNHDA, SQIVND (reference sequence). The CDR3 runs 13 residues.

Details on this clonotype: With a much larger clone just one base away, this may be a read error. The V gene is TRBV4-3, the J gene TRBJ2-7; D is possibly TRBD1 or TRBD2 (5 bases each). CDR1 is LGHNA, CDR2 YSLEER, per germline. The CDR3 has 14 amino acids. In DNA form, the CDR3 reads TGCCCCAGCAGCCAAGAATCGGGACCCTACGAGCAGTACTTC. This encodes CPSSQESGPYEQYF.

The chain combines TRBV5-1 with TRBJ2-4, with D uncertain. This CDR3 comprises 16 residues. Germline V gene data show CDR1 as SGHRS and CDR2 as YFSETQ. The ends were cut back, 0 bases at V and 0 bases at J, with 10 bases in the middle. In nucleotides, the CDR3 is TGCGCCAGCAGCTTGGATTCTAGGGTAGCCAAAAACATTCAGTACTTC. This codes for CASSLDSRVAKNIQYF.

The table lists this clonotype with a few counts. The CDR3 nucleotides read TGCGCCAGCAGCTCACGACGGGACAGCTCCTACGAGCAGTACTTC. Residues: CASSSRRDSSYEQYF. The J gene is TRBJ2-7, the V gene TRBV5-1, with 7 bases matching TRBD1. This CDR3 contains 15 residues. Germline trimming cut 3 bases from V and 0 bases from J; bases unmatched to any gene: 6. In germline, CDR1 is SGHRS, CDR2 YFSETQ.

This clonotype has ten or more counts. CDR3 sequence reads: CASSLRSDTQYF. The CDR3 DNA reads TGTGCCAGCAGTCTCCGGTCCGATACGCAGTATTTT. This chain connects TRBV12-3 or TRBV12-4 to TRBJ2-3, with D unresolved. The V gene lost 5 bases and the J gene lost 6 bases, with 9 bases spanning the gap. This CDR3 has 12 amino acids.

In its sample, this clonotype was seen many times. The CDR3 nucleotides read TGTGCCAGCAGTGAATTGCAGGGGCGGGAGACCCAGTACTTC. Protein product: CASSELQGRETQYF. V usage is TRBV25-1 and J usage is TRBJ2-5; weak D call: TRBD1 (6 bases). Germline CDR1 MGHDK, CDR2 SYGVNS. CDR3 size: 14 residues. Deletions cut 1 base from V and 5 bases from J, with 11 bases between.

This clonotype has at least ten counts. This chain uses TRBV6-1 with TRBJ2-5; 9 bases agree with TRBD2. Germline assignment: CDR1 MNHNS and CDR2 SASEGT. V dropped 5 bases and J dropped 3; count of bases not matched to a gene: 7. The CDR3 has 15 residues. DNA for the CDR3: TGTGCCAGCAGTACCCACGCTAGCGGGAAAGAGACCCAGTACTTC. Its translation is CASSTHASGKETQYF.